This T cell receptor beta chain emerged from a study of OX40 agonist ivuxolimab in advanced cancers. Study summary: Patients in the trial were receiving intravenous ivuxolimab every 2 weeks, at doses of 0.01 to 10 mg/kg.

As concerns this clone: What it binds is not known.

Assay: immunoSEQ multiplex PCR; the TCRdb copy retains only in-frame clones and omits some. Here the sample spans roughly 90,000 clones, about nine tenths being singletons. CDR3 size: 14 residues. From germline, CDR1 is LGHNA and CDR2 YSLEER. With 6 bases clipped from V and 2 bases from J, the junction kept 2 bases outside the gene matches. Overall study findings and caveats: Some nonresponders likewise displayed low normalized T-cell clonal expansion. The average count of expanded clones was higher among CD8+ T cells than among CD4+.

With autoimmune disease history or systemic immunosuppression, patients were excluded. This receptor was taken from an adult with an advanced solid tumor such as melanoma, head and neck, liver or kidney cancer. The rearrangement links TRBV4-3 to TRBJ1-4; 8 bases fit TRBD1. Sequencing was performed on CD4+ or CD8+ T cells sorted from blood, taken in a trial of the OX40 agonist ivuxolimab. Here the CDR3 reads CASSPGGTNEKLFF. In nucleotides, the CDR3 is TGCGCCAGCAGTCCAGGGGGCACTAATGAAAAACTGTTTTTT.